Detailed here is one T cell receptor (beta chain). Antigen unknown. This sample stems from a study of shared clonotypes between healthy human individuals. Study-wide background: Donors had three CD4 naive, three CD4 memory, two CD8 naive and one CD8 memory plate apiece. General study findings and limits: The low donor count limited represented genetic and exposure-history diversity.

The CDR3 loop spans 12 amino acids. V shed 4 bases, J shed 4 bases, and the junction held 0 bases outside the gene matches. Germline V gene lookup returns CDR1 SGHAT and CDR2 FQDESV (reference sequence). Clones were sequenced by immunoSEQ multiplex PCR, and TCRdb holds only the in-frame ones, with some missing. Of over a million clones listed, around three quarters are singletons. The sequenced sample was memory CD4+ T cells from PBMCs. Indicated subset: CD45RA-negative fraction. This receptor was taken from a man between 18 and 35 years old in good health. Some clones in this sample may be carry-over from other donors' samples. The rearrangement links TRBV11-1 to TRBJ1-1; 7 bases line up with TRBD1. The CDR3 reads CASSSGGTEAFF. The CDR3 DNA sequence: TGTGCCAGCAGCTCAGGGGGCACTGAAGCTTTCTTT.